The entry below gives a single T cell receptor (beta chain) sequence along with its context. The sample holds a few counts of this clonotype. The antigen it binds to is not known. No much larger clone is present one base from it, and per-base qualities are unavailable. This sample stems from a study of early T cells in non-severe SARS-CoV-2 infection (dated by TCRdb to the early 2020s). About the full investigation: Bulk RNA from unsorted whole blood was used for TCR sequencing, so alpha and beta chains could not be paired. General findings and caveats noted by the study authors: VDJdb matching was skewed toward anti-spike CD8 responses and likely underestimated virus-specific expansions, missing private and CD4 specificities.

Reading the germline V gene gives CDR1 SGHTA and CDR2 FQGNSA. Counted from cysteine to phenylalanine, this CDR3 has 13 amino acids. The sequence is cut down to CDR3 DNA, 39 bases in frame from base 1. V drops 1 base and J drops 10 bases, leaving 8 bases in between. This was a case-control study nested in a cohort of healthcare workers in London, UK, who had nasopharyngeal swab PCR tests and blood samples taken every week. Between 23 and 31 March 2020, the week of the UK lockdown, healthcare workers were enrolled and then followed up weekly for as long as 16 weeks. The method was 5' RACE. The sample was run on a NextSeq 500. In the TCR library protocol, unique molecular identifiers were attached to individual cDNA molecules to correct for PCR bias and sequencing error. Both TCR alpha and beta chains were sequenced, and tight co-correlation was observed between alpha and beta sequence abundances in each sample. The original methods were these. Decombinator V4 was used to perform V gene, J gene and CDR3 annotation of TCR sequences. Expanded TCRs were defined as changing significantly between any two time points under a Poisson model with p below 0.0001. TCR abundances were normalised to the total number of TCRs sequenced per sample and expressed as counts per million. TRAV1-2 paired with TRAJ12, TRAJ20 or TRAJ33 defined MAIT TCRs, while TRAV10 paired with TRAJ18 defined iNKT TCRs. VDJdb, accessed 1 November 2021, was searched for CMV, EBV and SARS-CoV-2 annotated TCRs, with TCRs annotated for multiple antigens excluded. TCRdb's own reprocessing of the public reads used fastp at Q25 and MiXCR and kept productive beta chains. All rows with the same CDR3 protein become a single entry with the most common DNA and genes. These V and J calls are TCRdb output, not the study's own analysis. The sample table records about 55,000 distinct CDR3 sequences; 12% of these occur just once. The top ten clonotypes cover 3% to 4.5% of the sample.

This receptor was taken from an adult who was a healthcare worker with PCR-confirmed SARS-CoV-2 infection or an uninfected control (not recorded which). The chain joins TRBV7-2 to TRBJ1-6, with no confidently assigned D gene. The source material was whole blood. The CDR3 in this case is CASSLVWESPLHF. In nucleotides, the sequence is TGTGCCAGCAGCTTAGTGTGGGAATCACCCCTCCACTTT.